The 22 T cell receptor beta chains below were found in one sample sequenced in a study of long-term antiretroviral therapy in people with HIV. immunoSEQ v3.0 was run at survey level. The repertoire was sequenced with immunoSEQ multiplex PCR; TCRdb's copy has only in-frame clones and lacks some. The table lists 40,000 to 45,000 clones, about 95% of them singletons, with less than 3% in the top ten. This specimen consisted of unsorted PBMCs, obtained 3.7 years after starting antiretroviral therapy. These receptors originate from a woman between 50 and 59 years old with HIV.

This chain links TRBV2 with TRBJ1-5, with a weak D call TRBD1 (5 bases). In germline, CDR1 is SNHLY, CDR2 FYNNEI. V lost 2 bases and J lost 7, with 9 bases in between. The CDR3 is made up of 13 amino acids. This CDR3 reads CASSESRGQPQHF. The CDR3 region has the DNA TGTGCCAGCAGTGAATCGAGGGGCCAGCCCCAGCATTTT.

About this clone itself: One junction end disagrees with the germline gene, perhaps due to a read error. V is TRBV29-1 and J is TRBJ2-1; 7 bases map to TRBD1. Germline V gives CDR1 SQVTM, CDR2 ANQGSEA. The CDR3 runs 14 residues. The CDR3 bases are TGCAGCGTAGAAGGGACAGCCTCCTACAATGAGCAGTTCTTC. Translated: CSVEGTASYNEQFF.

In DNA form, the CDR3 reads TGTGCCAGCAGCTGGGACAGGTTAGGTGAAGCTTTCTTT. It translates to CASSWDRLGEAFF. The chain is built from TRBV5-6 and TRBJ1-1, with 8 bases that match TRBD1. The V and J ends lost 3 bases and 7 bases, in that order; junction bases with no gene match: 5. Germline values: CDR1 SGHDT, CDR2 YYEEEE. This CDR3 contains 13 residues.

The gene calls are TRBV25-1 and TRBJ2-1; 10 bases align to TRBD2. V shed 2 bases, J shed 5 bases, and the junction held 3 bases outside the gene matches. Germline CDR1 is MGHDK and CDR2 is SYGVNS. This CDR3 has 15 amino acids. CDR3 sequence reads: CASSETGLANNEQFF. The CDR3 DNA follows: TGTGCCAGCAGTGAAACGGGACTAGCGAACAATGAGCAGTTCTTC.

The V call is TRBV7-3, the J call TRBJ2-3; D gene uncertain. From germline, CDR1 is SGHTA and CDR2 FQGTGA. V lost 2 bases and J 5 bases, leaving 8 bases between the germline ends. The CDR3 spans 13 residues. In DNA form, the CDR3 reads TGTGCCAGCAGCTTACCCTCCCAAGATACGCAGTATTTT. Translation gives CASSLPSQDTQYF.

The rearrangement joins TRBV6-5 to TRBJ2-7; tentative D call: TRBD2 (6 bases). Germline values: CDR1 MNHEY, CDR2 SVGAGI. This CDR3 has 11 residues. Between the trimmed V and J ends, which lost 7 bases and 5 bases, there was a span of 9 bases. CDR3 sequence reads: CASTRGDEQYF. The DNA for the CDR3 is TGTGCCAGCACCCGCGGGGACGAGCAGTACTTC.

The chain joins TRBV7-2 to TRBJ1-4; 9 bases are shared with TRBD1. The V and J ends lost 5 bases and 7 bases, in that order; junction bases with no gene match: 11. The CDR3 runs to 16 residues. The V gene's germline CDR1 is SGHTA and CDR2 FQGNSA. Here the CDR3 reads CASSPRGTGQGEKLFF. CDR3 DNA sequence: TGTGCCAGCAGCCCGAGGGGGACAGGGCAGGGTGAAAAACTGTTTTTT.

This clone was seen more than once but under ten times. This chain links TRBV4-3 with TRBJ2-2, with D possibly being TRBD1 or TRBD2 (5 bases each). From germline, CDR1 is LGHNA and CDR2 YSLEER. V shed 0 bases and J shed 0 bases, with 17 bases lying between them. The CDR3 loop spans 19 amino acids. The CDR3, as DNA: TGCGCCAGCAGCCAAGAGAATCTCGGGGCCACCACGAACACCGGGGAGCTGTTTTTT. Translating it yields CASSQENLGATTNTGELFF.

This chain connects TRBV6-5 to TRBJ1-2; weak D call: TRBD1 (6 bases). V dropped 6 bases and J dropped 5 bases, with 13 bases sitting between them. The germline V gene encodes CDR1 MNHEY and CDR2 SVGAGI. The CDR3 is made up of 13 amino acids. CDR3 amino acids: CASRRQARYGYTF. CDR3 sequence (DNA): TGTGCCAGCAGACGACAGGCGCGTTATGGCTACACCTTC.

The chain uses TRBV6-5 and TRBJ1-6; weak D call: TRBD1 (5 bases). Germline lookup yields CDR1 MNHEY and CDR2 SVGAGI. The CDR3 spans 14 residues. V was cut by 7 bases and J by 6 bases, with 13 bases left in between. This chain's CDR3 is CASNPGQSNSPLHF. CDR3 nucleotides: TGTGCCAGCAACCCGGGGCAATCTAATTCACCCCTCCACTTT.

The chain joins TRBV19 to TRBJ2-3; 12 bases are shared with TRBD1. Germline V lookup: CDR1 LNHDA, CDR2 SQIVND (reference sequence). J gave up 7 bases and V 5 bases, and 10 bases lay outside the gene matches. The CDR3 totals 16 residues. The CDR3 DNA reads TGTGCCAGTAGTCCATCCCGGGACAGGGGGCTAAATACGCAGTATTTT. Translation gives CASSPSRDRGLNTQYF.

The count of this clone is one. The rearrangement uses TRBV9 and TRBJ1-3; TRBD1 matches at 7 bases. There are 15 residues in the CDR3. Germline V lookup: CDR1 SGDLS, CDR2 YYNGEE. The V gene end was trimmed by 0 bases and the J gene end by 2 bases; junction bases not matched to a gene: 2. CDR3 sequence: CASSVGDSAGNTIYF. The CDR3 coding sequence is TGTGCCAGCAGCGTAGGGGACAGTGCTGGAAACACCATATATTTT.

The chain links TRBV4-3 to TRBJ1-6; the D gene is possibly TRBD1 (6 bases). Trimming cost V 5 bases and J 7 bases, with 15 bases left between them. The length of the CDR3 is 15 residues. Germline V gene sequence: CDR1 LGHNA, CDR2 YSLEER. DNA of the CDR3: TGCGCCAGCAGCAGAGCTTACAGGGAGAATTCACCCCTCCACTTT. Protein sequence: CASSRAYRENSPLHF.

The V gene is TRBV2, the J gene TRBJ2-3; 7 positions match TRBD1. Unmatched junction bases numbered 5, after V lost 4 bases and J lost 1 base. The length of the CDR3 is 15 residues. The germline CDR1 and CDR2 sequences are SNHLY and FYNNEI. The CDR3 loop is CASSVQGVGTDTQYF. The DNA for the CDR3 is TGTGCCAGCAGTGTTCAGGGGGTGGGCACAGATACGCAGTATTTT.

The rearrangement uses TRBV5-6 and TRBJ2-7; the match to TRBD1 covers 7 bases. V lost 1 base, J lost 7 bases, and 14 bases stayed unmatched. The CDR3 has 16 amino acids. Germline V gene data show CDR1 as SGHDT and CDR2 as YYEEEE. CDR3 coding DNA: TGTGCCAGCAGCTTGTCCGGGACAGTACTAGTAAATGAGCAGTACTTC. It is translated as CASSLSGTVLVNEQYF. The full variable domain, in which reference TRBV5-6 and TRBJ2-7 provide the parts outside the CDR3, is DAGVTQSPTHLIKTRGQQVTLRCSPKSGHDTVSWYQQALGQGPQFIFQYYEEEERQRGNFPDRFSGHQFPNYSSELNVNALLLGDSALYLCASSLSGTVLVNEQYFGPGTRLTVT.

The chain has TRBV15 and TRBJ2-3; 7 positions agree with TRBD2. Trimming at V came to 0 bases and at J to 4 bases, leaving 10 bases not matched to a gene. The CDR3 spans 17 residues. Germline V gives CDR1 LNHNV, CDR2 YYDKDF (reference sequence). CDR3 DNA: TGTGCCACCAGCAGAGATCGAAGGGGAGGGGATTCAGATACGCAGTATTTT. Translating gives CATSRDRRGGDSDTQYF. The full variable domain, in which reference TRBV15 and TRBJ2-3 provide the parts outside the CDR3, is DAMVIQNPRYQVTQFGKPVTLSCSQTLNHNVMYWYQQKSSQAPKLLFHYYDKDFNNEADTPDNFQSRRPNTSFCFLDIRSPGLGDTAMYLCATSRDRRGGDSDTQYFGPGTRLTVL.

The chain combines TRBV15 with TRBJ2-4, with D possibly matching TRBD2 (5 bases). Germline V gene lookup returns CDR1 LNHNV and CDR2 YYDKDF (reference sequence). The CDR3 is 21 amino acids. Trimming stripped 0 bases from V and 4 bases from J, with 28 bases between. The CDR3 nucleotides are TGTGCCACCAGCAGAGATCTTGCCACGTCGGTGGCGAGCGGCATTAAAAACATTCAGTACTTC. Translating gives CATSRDLATSVASGIKNIQYF.

CDR3: CASSVYGGDQPQHF. For the CDR3, the DNA is TGTGCCAGCAGTGTGTACGGGGGCGATCAGCCCCAGCATTTT. The J gene is TRBJ1-5, the V gene TRBV2, with a weak D call TRBD1 (6 bases). CDR3 size: 14 residues. Germline CDR1 and CDR2: SNHLY and FYNNEI. Trimming removed 4 bases at V and 5 bases at J, with 12 bases between.

The chain couples TRBV10-3 to TRBJ2-2; no firm D call. The CDR3 is made up of 13 amino acids. V dropped 0 bases and J dropped 6 bases, with 5 bases sitting between them. CDR1 and CDR2 from the germline V gene are ENHRY and SYGVKD. The CDR3 bases are TGTGCCATCAGTGAGTCGACTCCCGGGGAGCTGTTTTTT. This encodes CAISESTPGELFF.

The CDR3 region has the DNA TGTGCCAGCTCGACAGCCGGCTATGGCTACACCTTC. Protein product: CASSTAGYGYTF. The rearrangement links TRBV6-1 to TRBJ1-2; D might be TRBD1 (5 bases). The V gene lost 8 bases and the J gene lost 4 bases, with 11 bases spanning the gap. This CDR3 is 12 amino acids long. The germline V gene encodes CDR1 MNHNS and CDR2 SASEGT.

The chain combines TRBV2 with TRBJ2-1, with TRBD1 matching 8 bases. This CDR3 is built from 14 residues. CDR1 is SNHLY and CDR2 is FYNNEI in the germline V gene. The J segment lost 1 base and the V segment lost 6 bases, leaving 2 bases of the junction unmatched. This chain's CDR3 is CASRRDRSYNEQFF. DNA for the CDR3: TGTGCCAGCAGGCGGGACAGGTCCTACAATGAGCAGTTCTTC.

The chain recombines TRBV5-8 with TRBJ2-7; D tentatively reads TRBD1 or TRBD2 (5 bases each). The CDR3 extends over 16 amino acids. The V and J ends lost 0 bases and 2 bases respectively, with 15 bases between them. The V gene's germline CDR1 is SGHTS and CDR2 YDEGEE. CDR3 nucleotide sequence: TGTGCCAGCAGCTTGGTACCCGGGGCCCCGACCTACGAGCAGTACTTC. It codes for CASSLVPGAPTYEQYF.